The T cell receptor beta chain described here comes from a study of chemoradiotherapy in HPV16-positive cancers (dated by TCRdb to the early 2020s). Looking at the study overall: Using functional T-cell assays on cells from a couple of HPV16-positive patients, the researchers defined candidate HPV-specific T-cell clones and common TCR motifs. The study asked whether T-cell immunity to the HPV oncoproteins E6 and E7 changes during chemoradiotherapy and whether this immunity affects survival. The candidate HPV-specific TCRs and motifs were subsequently tracked in TCR repertoires obtained from some 90 patients with HPV-related cancers. The study at large found these results: Expansion of candidate HPV-specific clones and E7-related TCR motifs was observed in the tumor microenvironment during treatment, whereas no such expansion was observed for non-HPV-specific T cells. Only two HPV16-positive patients were used to derive the functional definition of HPV-specific T cells, and the survival association was reported for HPV16-positive patients. Among HPV16-positive patients, expansion of HPV-responsive T cells during chemoradiotherapy was associated with better recurrence-free survival.

Repertoires were sampled multiple times during chemoradiotherapy, which allowed clonal expansion in the tumor microenvironment to be followed. With regard to this clone: The specificity of this receptor is unknown. Base qualities are not at hand, and no much larger clone is one base apart.

Library preparation was by the immunoSEQ multiplex PCR assay. This is the immuneACCESS table as TCRdb keeps it, with only in-frame sequences that have V and J called. A part of the clones is gone; compared with another copy, unresolved V genes explain less than half, and the rest is unexplained. The sample table lists about 2,700 clones, about 80% of them with a count of one. Approximately 6% of the sample lies in the top ten. Its CDR3 holds 15 amino acids, cysteine through phenylalanine. The only DNA kept is the CDR3, 45 bases in frame from the first base. CDR1 and CDR2 were assigned from the germline V gene as SGHRS and YFSETQ. V is cut back by 6 bases and J by 0 bases, with 7 bases in the junction unmatched.

The TCR was taken from a human donor with HPV-associated anogenital cancer. Sequencing was performed on tumor tissue, taken from a patient who underwent chemoradiotherapy. The sequence is built from TRBV5-1 and TRBJ2-7, and TRBD1 aligns with 9 junction nucleotides. The encoded CDR3 is CASMSGQGYSYEQYF. The nucleotide sequence is given as TGCGCCAGCATGTCCGGACAGGGGTACTCCTACGAGCAGTACTTC.